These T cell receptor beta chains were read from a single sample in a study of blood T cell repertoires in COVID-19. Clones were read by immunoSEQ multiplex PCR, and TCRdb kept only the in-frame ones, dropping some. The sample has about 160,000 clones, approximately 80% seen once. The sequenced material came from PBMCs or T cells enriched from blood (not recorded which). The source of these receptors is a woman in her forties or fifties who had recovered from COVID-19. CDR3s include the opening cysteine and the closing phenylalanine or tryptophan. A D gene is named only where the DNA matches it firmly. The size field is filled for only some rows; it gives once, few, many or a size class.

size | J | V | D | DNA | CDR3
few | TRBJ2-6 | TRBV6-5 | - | TGTGCCAGCAGGGCTCAGGGGAAAGGGGCCAACGTCCTGACTTTC | CASRAQGKGANVLTF
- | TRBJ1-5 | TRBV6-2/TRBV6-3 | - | TGTGCCAGCAGCACAATCGACAGAAATCAGCCCCAGCATTTT | CASSTIDRNQPQHF
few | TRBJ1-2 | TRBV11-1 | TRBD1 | TGTGCCAGCAGCTCGACAGGGGCCTATGGCTACACCTTC | CASSSTGAYGYTF
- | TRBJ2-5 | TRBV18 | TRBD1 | TGTGCCAGCTCACCAGTGACAGGGCAAGAGACCCAGTACTTC | CASSPVTGQETQYF
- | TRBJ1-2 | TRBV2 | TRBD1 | TGTGCCAGCCTTCGGACAGGGACTAACTATGGCTACACCTTC | CASLRTGTNYGYTF
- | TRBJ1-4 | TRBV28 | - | TGTGCCAGCAGTTTTGGGTTTTCCGCGGCGTCTAATGAAAAACTGTTTTTT | CASSFGFSAASNEKLFF
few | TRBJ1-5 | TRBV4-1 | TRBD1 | TGCGCCAGCAGCCAAGAAACAGGGGGCCGACAGCCCCAGCATTTT | CASSQETGGRQPQHF
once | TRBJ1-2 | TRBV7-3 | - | TGTGCCAGCAGCTTGACCGGGAAGGGCTATGGCTACACCTTC | CASSLTGKGYGYTF
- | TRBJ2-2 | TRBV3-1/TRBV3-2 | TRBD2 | TGTGCCAGCAGCCAGTTTAAGGGACTAGCGGGAGTTGGCGGGGAGCTGTTTTTT | CASSQFKGLAGVGGELFF
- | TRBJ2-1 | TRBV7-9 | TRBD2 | TGTGCCAGCAGCCGGCGGACTAGCGGGGGGGCCGGTGAGCAGTTCTTC | CASSRRTSGGAGEQFF
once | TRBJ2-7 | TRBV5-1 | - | TGCGCCAGCAGCTTGGGCTTCAGGGACGAGCAGTACTTC | CASSLGFRDEQYF
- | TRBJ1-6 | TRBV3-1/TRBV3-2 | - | TGTGCCAGCAATTCCGGGGTGAGTCTCAGTCAATCACCCCTCCACTTT | CASNSGVSLSQSPLHF
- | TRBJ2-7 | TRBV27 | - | TGTGCCAGCAGTTTATTTCCGACATACGAGCAGTACTTC | CASSLFPTYEQYF
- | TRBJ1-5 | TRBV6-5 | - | TGTGCCAGCAGTAGGACAGCTAGTAGCAATCAGCCCCAGCATTTT | CASSRTASSNQPQHF
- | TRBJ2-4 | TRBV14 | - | TGTGCCAGCAGCCCCGGGGGACTAGCCAAAAACATTCAGTACTTC | CASSPGGLAKNIQYF
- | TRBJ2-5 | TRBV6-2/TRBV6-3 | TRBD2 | TGTGCCAGCAGCCCCGGGGGGTTCGGAACCCAGTACTTC | CASSPGGFGTQYF
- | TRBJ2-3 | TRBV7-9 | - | TGTGCCAGCAGCTTAGCAAACCCGGGACAAGCACATACGCAGTATTTT | CASSLANPGQAHTQYF
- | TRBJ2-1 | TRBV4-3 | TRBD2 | TGCGCCAGCAGCTCCGGGACTAGCTTCCACAATGAGCAGTTCTTC | CASSSGTSFHNEQFF
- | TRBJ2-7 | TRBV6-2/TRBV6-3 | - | TGTGCCAGCAGTCAAGAGTGGGCCCTATCCTACGAGCAGTACTTC | CASSQEWALSYEQYF
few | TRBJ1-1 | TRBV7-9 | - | TGTGCCAGCAGGCGAGGTTGGGACACTGAAGCTTTCTTT | CASRRGWDTEAFF
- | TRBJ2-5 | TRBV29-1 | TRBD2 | TGCAGCGCCAGTTCTAGCGGGGGTAACGGGAAGACCCAGTACTTC | CSASSSGGNGKTQYF
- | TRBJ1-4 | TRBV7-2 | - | TGTGCCAGAGAAAGGGGTGGGGCCGCAACTAATGAAAAACTGTTTTTT | CARERGGAATNEKLFF
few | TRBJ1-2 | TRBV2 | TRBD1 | TGTGCCAGCAGCCAGAAGAGGACAGGGGAGAACTATGGCTACACCTTC | CASSQKRTGENYGYTF
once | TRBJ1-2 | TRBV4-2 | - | TGTGCCAGCAGCCAGGACACGGCCATCTATGGCTACACCTTC | CASSQDTAIYGYTF
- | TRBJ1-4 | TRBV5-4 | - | TGTGCCAGCAGCTTGGGAACTGTAGATGAAAAACTGTTTTTT | CASSLGTVDEKLFF
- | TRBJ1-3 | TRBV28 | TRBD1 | TGTGCCAGCAGTTTAAATCCGGGGACAGCTATCTCTGGAAACACCATATATTTT | CASSLNPGTAISGNTIYF
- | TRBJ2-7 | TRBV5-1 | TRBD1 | TGCGCCAGCAGCCCAAAGGGGACAGGGGAGACCTACGAGCAGTACTTC | CASSPKGTGETYEQYF
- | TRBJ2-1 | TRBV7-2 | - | TGTGCCAGCAGCTTAGATATTAGCTCCTACAATGAGCAGTTCTTC | CASSLDISSYNEQFF
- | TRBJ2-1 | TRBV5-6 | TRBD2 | TGTGCCAGCAGCTTGGCGTTAGCGGGGGGTTGGAATGAGCAGTTCTTC | CASSLALAGGWNEQFF
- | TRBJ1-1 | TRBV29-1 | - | TGCAGCGTGGGGGCCGGATTGGGGCGAACGAACACTGAAGCTTTCTTT | CSVGAGLGRTNTEAFF